In this sample, the clone carrying this TCR beta chain turned up many times. As yet, its antigen is unknown. It was RNA transcripts that yielded the amplified TCR beta CDR3 regions. HTBI primers were employed in a first-round RT-PCR of the TCR CDR3. TCRdb re-called the multiplex PCR reads with MiXCR, one entry per CDR3 protein. This table has around 350,000 distinct CDR3 sequences, 15% to 19% appearing once. The blood sample predates any ophthalmopathy symptoms, coming from first hyperthyroidism diagnosis. This CDR3 spans 16 amino acids. Germline V lookup: CDR1 SGHRS, CDR2 YFSETQ. Between the trimmed V and J ends, which lost 0 bases and 1 base, there was a span of 14 bases. This sample is drawn from a study of T cells in Graves' hyperthyroidism and ophthalmopathy. General observations from the study: Among clonotypes expanded in thyroid above 0.001, most were also found in blood.

Sequencing was done on a sample of blood. The origin of this receptor is a woman aged 18-35 years with Graves' hyperthyroidism that later progressed to Graves' ophthalmopathy. The chain recombines TRBV5-1 with TRBJ2-7; maybe TRBD2 (6 bases). The CDR3 DNA reads as TGCGCCAGCAGCTTGGTTGGTAGCGGACTATCCTACGAGCAGTACTTC. Encoded protein: CASSLVGSGLSYEQYF.